This entry features one T cell receptor (beta chain) sequence. The sample originates from a study of immune heterogeneity within non-small cell lung tumors. Bulk tumor genomic DNA, 600 ng per sample, was the template. In surgery, several biopsies were collected from each primary tumor at widely spaced sites. Surgery that was curative in intent was performed on patients with untreated, newly diagnosed non-small cell lung cancer. Curative-intent surgery was being performed on the donors, who were patients newly diagnosed with non-small cell lung cancer. Germline V gives CDR1 SGHAT, CDR2 FQNNGV. V lost 5 bases and J 4 bases, leaving 15 bases between the germline ends. This CDR3 region has 15 residues. Multiplex PCR with 32 V and 13 J primers amplified TCR beta CDR3. TCRdb used MiXCR to reprocess the multiplex PCR reads, holding one entry per CDR3 protein. The sample includes some 2,500 distinct CDR3 sequences, 51% of them seen just once.

This rearrangement joins TRBV11-2 to TRBJ1-5, with D tentatively TRBD1 (6 bases). The sequence was collected from a man aged 45-65 years with non-small cell lung cancer. Sample: lung tumor tissue. CDR3: CASSTTSDRNQPQHF. CDR3 nucleotide sequence: TGTGCCAGCAGCACGACATCGGACAGAAATCAGCCCCAGCATTTT. Full variable domain (missing parts from reference TRBV11-2 and TRBJ1-5): EAGVAQSPRYKIIEKRQSVAFWCNPISGHATLYWYQQILGQGPKLLIQFQNNGVVDDSQLPKDRFSAERLKGVDSTLKIQPAKLEDSAVYLCASSTTSDRNQPQHFGDGTRLSIL.